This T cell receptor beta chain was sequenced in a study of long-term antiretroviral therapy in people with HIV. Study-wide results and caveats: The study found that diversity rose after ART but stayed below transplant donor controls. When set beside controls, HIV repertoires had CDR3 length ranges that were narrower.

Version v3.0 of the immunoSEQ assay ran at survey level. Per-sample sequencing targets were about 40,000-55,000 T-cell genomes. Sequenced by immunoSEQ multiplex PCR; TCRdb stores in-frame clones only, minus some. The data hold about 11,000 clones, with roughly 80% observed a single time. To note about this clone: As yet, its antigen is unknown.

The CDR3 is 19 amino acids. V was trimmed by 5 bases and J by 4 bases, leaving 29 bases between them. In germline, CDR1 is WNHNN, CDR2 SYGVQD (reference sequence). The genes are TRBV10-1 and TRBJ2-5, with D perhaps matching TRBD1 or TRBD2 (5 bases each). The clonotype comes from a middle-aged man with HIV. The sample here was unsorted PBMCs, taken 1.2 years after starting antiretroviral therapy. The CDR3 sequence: CASSRGRVVAQSWGETQYF. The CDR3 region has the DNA TGCGCCAGCAGTAGAGGCAGGGTGGTAGCGCAATCCTGGGGAGAGACCCAGTACTTC.